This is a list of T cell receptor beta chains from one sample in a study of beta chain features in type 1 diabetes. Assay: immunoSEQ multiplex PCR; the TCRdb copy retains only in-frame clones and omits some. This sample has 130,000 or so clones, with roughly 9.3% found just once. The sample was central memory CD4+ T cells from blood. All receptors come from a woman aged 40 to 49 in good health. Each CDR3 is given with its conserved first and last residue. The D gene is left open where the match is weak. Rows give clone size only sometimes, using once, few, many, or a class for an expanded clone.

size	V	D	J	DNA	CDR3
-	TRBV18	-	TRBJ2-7	TGTGCCAGCTCACCAGGAACTAGTTTACCCTACGAGCAGTACTTC	CASSPGTSLPYEQYF
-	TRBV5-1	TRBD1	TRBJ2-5	TGCGCCAGCAGCTCAACAGGGGGCCAAGAGACCCAGTACTTC	CASSSTGGQETQYF
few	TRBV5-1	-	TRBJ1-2	TGCGCCAGCAGCCCGGACAGCCACTATGGCTACACCTTC	CASSPDSHYGYTF
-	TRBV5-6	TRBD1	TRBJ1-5	TGTGCCAGCTCGGGACAGGGATTCAATCAGCCCCAGCATTTT	CASSGQGFNQPQHF
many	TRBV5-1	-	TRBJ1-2	TGCGCCAGCAGCTTGGCGGCAGGGATATCCTATGGCTACACCTTC	CASSLAAGISYGYTF
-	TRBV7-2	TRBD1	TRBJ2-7	TGTGCCAGCAGCTACAGGGGCGAGCAGTACTTC	CASSYRGEQYF
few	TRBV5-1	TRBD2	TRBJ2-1	TGCGCCAGCAGCTTGGAAGCGGGGTCCCGGAATGAGCAGTTCTTC	CASSLEAGSRNEQFF
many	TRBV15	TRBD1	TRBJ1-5	TGTGCCACCAGCAGAGATCAGGGGGCGAGAAATCAGCCCCAGCATTTT	CATSRDQGARNQPQHF
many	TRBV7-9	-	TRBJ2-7	TGTGCCAGCAGCTTAGCAATTGCGAGCTCCTACGAGCAGTACTTC	CASSLAIASSYEQYF
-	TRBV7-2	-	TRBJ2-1	TGTGCCAGCAGCAAGCAGGCGACGCGATACAATGAGCAGTTCTTC	CASSKQATRYNEQFF
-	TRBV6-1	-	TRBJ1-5	TGTGCCAGCAGTGAAGCGGGAGGACCCCATCAGCCCCAGCATTTT	CASSEAGGPHQPQHF
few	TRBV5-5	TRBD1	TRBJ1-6	TGTGCCAGCAGGGTATCGGGACAGTCTAATTCACCCCTCCACTTT	CASRVSGQSNSPLHF
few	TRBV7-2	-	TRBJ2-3	TGTGCCAGCGTCGGACTCGGGAATACGCAGTATTTT	CASVGLGNTQYF
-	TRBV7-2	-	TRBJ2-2	TGTGCCAGCAGCTCGAGCGTTATATCGGGCACCGGGGAGCTGTTTTTT	CASSSSVISGTGELFF
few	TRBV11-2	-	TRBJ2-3	TGTGCCAGCAGCTTAGAGGGCACTAGTTTAGATACGCAGTATTTT	CASSLEGTSLDTQYF
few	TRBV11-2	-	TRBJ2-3	TGTGCCAGCAGCTTGGGGGCCGACAGGAACACAGATACGCAGTATTTT	CASSLGADRNTDTQYF
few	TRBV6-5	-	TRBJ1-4	TGTGCCAGCAGTCCTCGGGGAACCCCGAATGAAAAACTGTTTTTT	CASSPRGTPNEKLFF
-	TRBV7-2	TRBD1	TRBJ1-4	TGTGCCAGCAGCTTAGCCGGGACAGGGTATGAAAAACTGTTTTTT	CASSLAGTGYEKLFF
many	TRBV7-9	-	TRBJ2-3	TGTGCCAGCAGTCCAATCACAGATACGCAGTATTTT	CASSPITDTQYF
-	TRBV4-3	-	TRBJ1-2	TGCGCCAGCAGCCAAGATCTTGGGGCGTCAGATGGCTACACCTTC	CASSQDLGASDGYTF
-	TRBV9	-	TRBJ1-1	TGTGCCAGCAGCGTTCCCAGCCGCGTCGGGATGAACACTGAAGCTTTCTTT	CASSVPSRVGMNTEAFF
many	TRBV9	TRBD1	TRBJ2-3	TGTGCCAGCAGCGCGACAGGGAGTACAGATACGCAGTATTTT	CASSATGSTDTQYF
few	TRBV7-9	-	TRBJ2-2	TGTGCCAGCAGCTTATCTCTCTTGTCCGGGGAGCTGTTTTTT	CASSLSLLSGELFF
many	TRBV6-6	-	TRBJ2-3	TGTGCCAGCATCGATCGGGGTAGCACAGATACGCAGTATTTT	CASIDRGSTDTQYF
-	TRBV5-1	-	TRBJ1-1	TGCGCCAGCAGCTTATGGGGGCAGCGGGAAGCTTTCTTT	CASSLWGQREAFF
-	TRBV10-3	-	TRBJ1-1	TGTGCCATCAGTGAGTCCTGGGGGGTAAGTCACACTGAAGCTTTCTTT	CAISESWGVSHTEAFF
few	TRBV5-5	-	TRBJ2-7	TGTGCCAGCAGCTTGGAGAGTGGGCCCTTTTACGAGCAGTACTTC	CASSLESGPFYEQYF
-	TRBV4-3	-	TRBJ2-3	TGCGCCAGCAGCCAAGACCGCGGCCAGGGGCCCACAGATACGCAGTATTTT	CASSQDRGQGPTDTQYF
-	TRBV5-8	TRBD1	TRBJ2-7	TGTGCCAGCAGCAAACCGGACAGGGGAGGCGAGCAGTACTTC	CASSKPDRGGEQYF
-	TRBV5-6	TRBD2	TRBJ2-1	TGTGCCAGAATCCGAAGCGGGGTCTCCTACAATGAGCAGTTCTTC	CARIRSGVSYNEQFF
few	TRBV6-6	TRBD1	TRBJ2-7	TGTGCCAGCAGTAACGGACAGGCCTCCTACGAGCAGTACTTC	CASSNGQASYEQYF
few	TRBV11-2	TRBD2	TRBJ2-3	TGTGCCAGCAGCTTAGTCGGCGGGGGAACCTGGGATACGCAGTATTTT	CASSLVGGGTWDTQYF
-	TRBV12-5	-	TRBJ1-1	TGTGCTAGTGGCAAGGGGAGGGGGGGGATCTTGAACACTGAAGCTTTCTTT	CASGKGRGGILNTEAFF
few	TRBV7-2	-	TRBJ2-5	TGTGCCAGCAGCGTGACAGCGTCCGTAGAGACCCAGTACTTC	CASSVTASVETQYF
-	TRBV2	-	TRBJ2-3	TGTGCCAGCAGTGCCCACACAGATACGCAGTATTTT	CASSAHTDTQYF
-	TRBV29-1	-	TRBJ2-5	TGCAGCGGCTGGGGAGACCAAGAGACCCAGTACTTC	CSGWGDQETQYF
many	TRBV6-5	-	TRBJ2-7	TGTGCCAGCAGTTCCTCCAGGACCTACGAGCAGTACTTC	CASSSSRTYEQYF
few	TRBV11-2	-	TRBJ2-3	TGTGCCAGCAGCTTAGAAAAGGCGGGAAGAAGCACAGATACGCAGTATTTT	CASSLEKAGRSTDTQYF
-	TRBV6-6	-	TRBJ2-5	TGTGCCAGCTCAACCCTGGACAGCCAAGAGACCCAGTACTTC	CASSTLDSQETQYF
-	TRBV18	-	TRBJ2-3	TGTGCCAGCTCACCTGCGCGGGGACTGGCAGATACGCAGTATTTT	CASSPARGLADTQYF
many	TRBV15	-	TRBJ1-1	TGTGCCACCAGTCGACAACAGAACACTGAAGCTTTCTTT	CATSRQQNTEAFF
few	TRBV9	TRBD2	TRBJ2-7	TGTGCCAGCAGCGCTAGCGGGGGGTACTCCTACGAGCAGTACTTC	CASSASGGYSYEQYF
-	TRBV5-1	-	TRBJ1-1	TGCGCCAGCAGCTTGGGACGGGTGAACACTGAAGCTTTCTTT	CASSLGRVNTEAFF
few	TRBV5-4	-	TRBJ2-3	TGTGCCAGCTCGATTGGCGGGGCGACCACAGATACGCAGTATTTT	CASSIGGATTDTQYF
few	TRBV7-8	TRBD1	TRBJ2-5	TGTGCCAGCAGCCCGACAGGGTTGGAATTCAGGGAGACCCAGTACTTC	CASSPTGLEFRETQYF
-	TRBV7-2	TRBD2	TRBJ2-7	TGTGCCAGCAGCTCTAGCGGGGGGCCCCACGAGCAGTACTTC	CASSSSGGPHEQYF
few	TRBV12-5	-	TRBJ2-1	TGTGCTAGTGGTTTGAGGGGGATGAATGAGCAGTTCTTC	CASGLRGMNEQFF
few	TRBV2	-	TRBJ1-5	TGTGCCAGCACGGCTGAGGCGGGTCAGCCCCAGCATTTT	CASTAEAGQPQHF
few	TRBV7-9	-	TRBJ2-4	TGTGCCAGCAGCCGAGCTACGGGAGATCTAGCCAAAAACATTCAGTACTTC	CASSRATGDLAKNIQYF
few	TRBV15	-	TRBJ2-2	TGTGCCACCAGCCCTATACGCGGGGCCGGGGAGCTGTTTTTT	CATSPIRGAGELFF
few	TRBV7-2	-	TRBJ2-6	TGTGCCAGCAGCTTAGAGGTCAGGTCCGGGGCCAACGTCCTGACTTTC	CASSLEVRSGANVLTF
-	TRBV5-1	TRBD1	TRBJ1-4	TGCGCCAGTCGACAGGGGGCGAGAGAAAAACTGTTTTTT	CASRQGAREKLFF
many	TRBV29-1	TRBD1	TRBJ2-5	TGCAGCGTTGAAAAAGGGGGCTCAGAGACCCAGTACTTC	CSVEKGGSETQYF
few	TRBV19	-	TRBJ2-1	TGTGCCAGTAGTATGAGGAACCCAAGCTCCTACAATGAGCAGTTCTTC	CASSMRNPSSYNEQFF
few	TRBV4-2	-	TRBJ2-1	TGTGCCAGCAGCCAAGACCTTATTTCCCACAATGAGCAGTTCTTC	CASSQDLISHNEQFF
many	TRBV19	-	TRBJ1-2	TGTGCCAATCCTCACCCGCAGGGGCGCGCAGGCTACACCTTC	CANPHPQGRAGYTF
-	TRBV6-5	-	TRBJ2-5	TGTGCCAGCAGTTACAGTCGGGGACAAGAGACCCAGTACTTC	CASSYSRGQETQYF